The 2 T cell receptor beta chains below all came from one sample that was sequenced in a study of T cell responses to AZD1222 COVID-19 vaccine. Profiled with immunoSEQ multiplex PCR; TCRdb holds only in-frame clones, not every one. The sample has tens of thousands of clones, about 89% seen once. Material: peripheral blood, obtained 28 days after the second AZD1222 dose. These receptors came from an adult who received the AZD1222 COVID-19 vaccine.

The chain joins TRBV7-9 to TRBJ1-1; 7 positions match TRBD1. The CDR3 sequence is 15 residues long. V was clipped by 0 bases and J by 0 bases; unmatched bases: 1. Germline V gives CDR1 SEHNR, CDR2 FQNEAQ (reference sequence). The CDR3 sequence: CASSLADRMNTEAFF. CDR3 bases: TGTGCCAGCAGCTTAGCGGACAGGATGAACACTGAAGCTTTCTTT.

This sequence joins TRBV6-2 or TRBV6-3 and TRBJ2-7; 10 bases align to TRBD1. Germline CDR1 MNHEY, CDR2 SVGEGT. After removal of 2 bases from V and 2 bases from J, the junction contained 6 bases not matched to a gene. The CDR3 runs to 16 residues. The CDR3 reads CASSYGTGVPAYEQYF. The CDR3, as DNA: TGTGCCAGCAGTTACGGGACAGGGGTCCCAGCCTACGAGCAGTACTTC.